This T cell receptor (beta chain) appears in the sequencing data of a study of blood T cells in healthy people across ages. Through a sample-barcoded 5' primer and a J-beta primer mix, a second PCR was run for roughly 7 to 11 cycles. TCRdb reprocessed the 5' RACE reads via MiXCR and lists one record per CDR3 protein. The table shows roughly 1,700,000 distinct CDR3 sequences, with about 28% occurring only once. This clonotype turned up a few times. Germline-derived CDR1 and CDR2 are LGHDT and YNNKEL (reference sequence). The CDR3 spans 17 residues. V dropped 2 bases and J dropped 8; count of bases not matched to a gene: 13. Investigators took ten milliliters of peripheral blood from every donor.

The chain joins TRBV3-1 to TRBJ2-1; 9 nucleotides match TRBD2. This sequence originates from a young woman in good health. Sequencing used blood. The CDR3 nucleotides read TGTGCCAGCAGCCAAATAGTAGGGCGGGGGGGCTTTTATGAGCAGTTCTTC. Translation: CASSQIVGRGGFYEQFF.